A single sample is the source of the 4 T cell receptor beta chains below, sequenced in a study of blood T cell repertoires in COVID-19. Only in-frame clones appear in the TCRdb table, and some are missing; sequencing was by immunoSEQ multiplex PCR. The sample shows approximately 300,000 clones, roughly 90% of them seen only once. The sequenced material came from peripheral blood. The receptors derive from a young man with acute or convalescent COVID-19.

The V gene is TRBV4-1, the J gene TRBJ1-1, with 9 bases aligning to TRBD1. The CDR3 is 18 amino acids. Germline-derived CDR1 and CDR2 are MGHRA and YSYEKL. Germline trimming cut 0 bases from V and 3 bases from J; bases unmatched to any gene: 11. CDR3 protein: CASSQEARDRVCDTEAFF. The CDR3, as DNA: TGCGCCAGCAGCCAAGAAGCCCGGGACAGGGTGTGTGACACTGAAGCTTTCTTT.

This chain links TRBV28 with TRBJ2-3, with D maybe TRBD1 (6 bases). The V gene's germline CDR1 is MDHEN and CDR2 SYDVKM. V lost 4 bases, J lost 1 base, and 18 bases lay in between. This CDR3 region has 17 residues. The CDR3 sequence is CASSWLQGGGGTDTQYF. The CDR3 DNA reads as TGTGCCAGCAGTTGGCTACAGGGTGGGGGAGGCACAGATACGCAGTATTTT.

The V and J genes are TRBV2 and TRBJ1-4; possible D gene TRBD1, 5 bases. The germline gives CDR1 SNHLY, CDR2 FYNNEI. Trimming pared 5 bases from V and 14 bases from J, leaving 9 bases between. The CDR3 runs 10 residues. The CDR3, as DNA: TGTGCCAGCAGTATTAAGGGGCTGTTTTTT. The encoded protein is CASSIKGLFF.

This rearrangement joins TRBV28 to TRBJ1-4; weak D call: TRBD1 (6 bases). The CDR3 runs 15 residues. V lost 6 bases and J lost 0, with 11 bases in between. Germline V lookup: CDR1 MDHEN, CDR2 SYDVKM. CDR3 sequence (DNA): TGTGCCAGCAGCGCGGGGGGCTCAACTAATGAAAAACTGTTTTTT. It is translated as CASSAGGSTNEKLFF.